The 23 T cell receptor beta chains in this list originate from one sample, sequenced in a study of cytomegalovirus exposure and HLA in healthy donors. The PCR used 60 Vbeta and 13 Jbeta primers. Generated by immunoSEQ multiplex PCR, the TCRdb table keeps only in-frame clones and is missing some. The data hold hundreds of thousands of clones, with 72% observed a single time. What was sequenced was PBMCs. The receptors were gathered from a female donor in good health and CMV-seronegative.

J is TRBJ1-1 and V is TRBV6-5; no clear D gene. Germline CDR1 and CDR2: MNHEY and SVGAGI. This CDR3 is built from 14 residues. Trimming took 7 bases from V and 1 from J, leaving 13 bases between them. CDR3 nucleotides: TGTGCCAGCATCGCGGACGGGAAGAACACTGAAGCTTTCTTT. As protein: CASIADGKNTEAFF.

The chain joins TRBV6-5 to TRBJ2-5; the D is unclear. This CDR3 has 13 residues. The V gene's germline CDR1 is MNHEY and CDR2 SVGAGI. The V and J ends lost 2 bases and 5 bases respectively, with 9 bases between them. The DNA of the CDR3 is TGTGCCAGCAGTTACCCCTCCGAGGAGACCCAGTACTTC. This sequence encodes CASSYPSEETQYF.

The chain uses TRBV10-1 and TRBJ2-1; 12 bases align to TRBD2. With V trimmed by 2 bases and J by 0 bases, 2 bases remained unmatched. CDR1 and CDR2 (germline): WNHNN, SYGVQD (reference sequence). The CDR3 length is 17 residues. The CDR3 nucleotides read TGCGCCAGCAGTGAGACTAGCGGGAGGAGCTCCTACAATGAGCAGTTCTTC. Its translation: CASSETSGRSSYNEQFF.

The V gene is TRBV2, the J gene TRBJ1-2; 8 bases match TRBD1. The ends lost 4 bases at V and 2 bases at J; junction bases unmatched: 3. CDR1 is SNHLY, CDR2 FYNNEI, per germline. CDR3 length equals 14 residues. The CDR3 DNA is TGTGCCAGCAGTGGTAGGACAGGGAACTATGGCTACACCTTC. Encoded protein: CASSGRTGNYGYTF.

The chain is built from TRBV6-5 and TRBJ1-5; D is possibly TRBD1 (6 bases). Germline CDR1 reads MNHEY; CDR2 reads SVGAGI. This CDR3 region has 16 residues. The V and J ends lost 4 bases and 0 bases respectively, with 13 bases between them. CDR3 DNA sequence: TGTGCCAGCAGTTGGGGGGGCCGGAATAGCAATCAGCCCCAGCATTTT. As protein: CASSWGGRNSNQPQHF.

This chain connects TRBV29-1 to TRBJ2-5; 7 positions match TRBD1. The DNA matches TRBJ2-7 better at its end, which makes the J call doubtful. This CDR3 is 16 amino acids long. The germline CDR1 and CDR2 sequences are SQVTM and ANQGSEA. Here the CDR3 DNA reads TGCAGCGTGGAACAATTCAACCGGGACAGTCGAATCGAGCAGTACTTC. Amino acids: CSVEQFNRDSRIEQYF.

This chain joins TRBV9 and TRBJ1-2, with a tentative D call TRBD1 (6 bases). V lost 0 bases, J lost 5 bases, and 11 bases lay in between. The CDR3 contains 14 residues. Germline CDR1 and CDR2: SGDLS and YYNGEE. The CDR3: CASSVDPDSYGYTF. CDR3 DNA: TGTGCCAGCAGCGTAGATCCGGACAGTTATGGCTACACCTTC.

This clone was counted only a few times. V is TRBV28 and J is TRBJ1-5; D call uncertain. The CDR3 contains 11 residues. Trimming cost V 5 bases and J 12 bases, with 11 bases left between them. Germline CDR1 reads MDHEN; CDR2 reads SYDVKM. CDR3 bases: TGTGCCAGCAGTCCGCGTTCATACCAGCATTTT. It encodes CASSPRSYQHF.

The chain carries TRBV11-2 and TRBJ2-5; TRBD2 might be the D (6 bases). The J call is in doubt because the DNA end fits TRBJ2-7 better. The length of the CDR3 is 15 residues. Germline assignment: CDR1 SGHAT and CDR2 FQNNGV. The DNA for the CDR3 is TGTGCCAGCAGCTTAGATGGGGCGACTAGTGGCGAGCAGTACTTC. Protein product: CASSLDGATSGEQYF.

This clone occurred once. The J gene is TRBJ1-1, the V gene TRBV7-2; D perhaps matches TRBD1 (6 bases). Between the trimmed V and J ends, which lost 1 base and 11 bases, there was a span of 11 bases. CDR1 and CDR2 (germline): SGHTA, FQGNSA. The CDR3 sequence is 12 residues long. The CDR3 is CASSLVDRFAFF. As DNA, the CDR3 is TGTGCCAGCAGCTTAGTAGACAGGTTTGCTTTCTTT. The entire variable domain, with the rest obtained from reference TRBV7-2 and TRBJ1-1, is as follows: GAGVSQSPSNKVTEKGKDVELRCDPISGHTALYWYRQSLGQGLEFLIYFQGNSAPDKSGLPSDRFSAERTGGSVSTLTIQRTQQEDSAVYLCASSLVDRFAFFGQGTRLTVV.

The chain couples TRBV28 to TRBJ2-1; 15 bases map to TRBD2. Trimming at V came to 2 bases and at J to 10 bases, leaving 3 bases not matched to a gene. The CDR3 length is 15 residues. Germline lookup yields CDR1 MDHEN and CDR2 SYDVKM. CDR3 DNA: TGTGCCAGCAGTTTACATGGACTAGCGGGAGGGGAGCAGTTCTTC. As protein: CASSLHGLAGGEQFF.

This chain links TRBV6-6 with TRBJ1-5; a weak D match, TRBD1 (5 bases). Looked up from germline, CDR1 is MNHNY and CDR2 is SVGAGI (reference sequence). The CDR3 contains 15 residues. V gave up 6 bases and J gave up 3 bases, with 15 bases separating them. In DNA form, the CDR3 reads TGTGCCAGCAGCCCCGACAGAGCCATCAATCAGCCCCAGCATTTT. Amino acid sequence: CASSPDRAINQPQHF.

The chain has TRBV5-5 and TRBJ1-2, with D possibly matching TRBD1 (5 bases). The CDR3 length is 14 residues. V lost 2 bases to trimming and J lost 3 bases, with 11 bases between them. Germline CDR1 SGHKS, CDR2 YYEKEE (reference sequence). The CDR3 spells CASSFEGLDYGYTF. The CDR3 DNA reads TGTGCCAGCAGCTTTGAGGGACTCGACTATGGCTACACCTTC.

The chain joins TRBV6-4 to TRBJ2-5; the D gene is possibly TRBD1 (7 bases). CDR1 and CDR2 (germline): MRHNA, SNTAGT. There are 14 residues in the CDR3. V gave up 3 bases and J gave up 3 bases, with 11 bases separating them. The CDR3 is CASSDGGGEETQYF. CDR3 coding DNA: TGTGCCAGCAGTGATGGAGGGGGCGAAGAGACCCAGTACTTC.

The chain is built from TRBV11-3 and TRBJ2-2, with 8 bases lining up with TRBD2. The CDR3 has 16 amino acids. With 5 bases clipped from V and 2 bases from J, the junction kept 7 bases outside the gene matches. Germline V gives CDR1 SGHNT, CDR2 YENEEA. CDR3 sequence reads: CASSPSGSLNTGELFF. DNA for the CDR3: TGTGCCAGCAGCCCCAGCGGGAGCCTAAACACCGGGGAGCTGTTTTTT.

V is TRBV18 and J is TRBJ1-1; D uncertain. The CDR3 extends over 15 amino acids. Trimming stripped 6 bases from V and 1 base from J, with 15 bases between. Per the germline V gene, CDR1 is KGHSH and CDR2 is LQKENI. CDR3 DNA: TGTGCCAGCTCCCCCTGGCAGGAATGGAACACTGAAGCTTTCTTT. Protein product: CASSPWQEWNTEAFF.

This chain's CDR3 is CAISERGYNEQFF. The CDR3 nucleotides read TGTGCCATCAGCGAGCGGGGCTACAATGAGCAGTTCTTC. V usage is TRBV10-3 and J usage is TRBJ2-1, with 7 bases aligning to TRBD2. The V gene's germline CDR1 is ENHRY and CDR2 SYGVKD. The length of the CDR3 is 13 residues. Trimming at V came to 6 bases and at J to 3 bases, leaving 2 bases not matched to a gene.

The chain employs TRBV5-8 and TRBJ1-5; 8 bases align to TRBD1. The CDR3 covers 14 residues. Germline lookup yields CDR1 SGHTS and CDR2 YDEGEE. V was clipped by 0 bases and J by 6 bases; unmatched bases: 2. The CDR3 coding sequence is TGTGCCAGCAGCTTGGCAGGGGGCTTTCAGCCCCAGCATTTT. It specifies CASSLAGGFQPQHF.

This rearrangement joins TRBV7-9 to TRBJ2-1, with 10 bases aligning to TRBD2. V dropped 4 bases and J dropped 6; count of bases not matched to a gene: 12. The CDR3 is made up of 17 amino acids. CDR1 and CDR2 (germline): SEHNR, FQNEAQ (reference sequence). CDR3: CASSSPFGAGGINEQFF. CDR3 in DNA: TGTGCCAGCAGCTCGCCCTTTGGAGCGGGAGGGATCAATGAGCAGTTCTTC.

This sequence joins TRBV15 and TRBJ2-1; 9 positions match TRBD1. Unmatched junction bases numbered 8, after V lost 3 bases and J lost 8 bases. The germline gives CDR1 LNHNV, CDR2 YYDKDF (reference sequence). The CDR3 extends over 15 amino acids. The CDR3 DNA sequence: TGTGCCACCAGCAGGACCGGGACAGGGAACGATGAGCAGTTCTTC. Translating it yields CATSRTGTGNDEQFF.

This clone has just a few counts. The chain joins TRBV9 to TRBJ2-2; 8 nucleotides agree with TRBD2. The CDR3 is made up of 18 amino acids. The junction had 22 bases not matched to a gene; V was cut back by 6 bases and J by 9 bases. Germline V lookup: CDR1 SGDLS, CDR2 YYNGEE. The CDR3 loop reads CASTSWGGDIAGSRELFF. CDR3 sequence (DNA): TGTGCCAGCACGTCATGGGGAGGGGACATAGCGGGAAGCCGGGAGCTGTTTTTT.

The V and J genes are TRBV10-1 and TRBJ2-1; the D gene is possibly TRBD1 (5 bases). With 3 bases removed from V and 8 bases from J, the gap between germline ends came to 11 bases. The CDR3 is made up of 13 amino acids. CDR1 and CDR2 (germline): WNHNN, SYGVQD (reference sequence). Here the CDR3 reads CASSDSLGDEQFF. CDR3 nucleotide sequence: TGCGCCAGCAGTGACAGTTTAGGGGATGAGCAGTTCTTC.

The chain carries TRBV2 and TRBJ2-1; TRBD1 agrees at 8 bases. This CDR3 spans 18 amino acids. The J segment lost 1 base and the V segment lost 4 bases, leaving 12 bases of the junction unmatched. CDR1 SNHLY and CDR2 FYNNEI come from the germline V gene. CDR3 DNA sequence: TGTGCCAGCAGTGCGCAGTTCATACGGGACAGGTCCTACAATGAGCAGTTCTTC. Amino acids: CASSAQFIRDRSYNEQFF.